Many counts were recorded for the clone carrying this T cell receptor (beta chain). TCRdb independently ran MiXCR on the 5' RACE reads; one entry per CDR3 protein. The sample carries 460,000 or so distinct CDR3 sequences, approximately 15% recorded once. The CDR3 covers 16 residues. Looked up from germline, CDR1 is SGHDT and CDR2 is YYEEEE. V lost 2 bases and J lost 2; bases outside the gene matches: 5. These data originate in a study of identical twins. The sample was also reused in another study, on yellow fever vaccine responses in identical twins.

The clonotype originates from a woman aged 18-29 years in good health. Sequencing was done on a sample of CD4+ T cells sorted from blood. The chain has TRBV5-6 and TRBJ2-3, with 10 bases aligning to TRBD2. CDR3 loop: CASSFLAGVDTDTQYF. In DNA form, the CDR3 reads TGTGCCAGCAGCTTCCTAGCGGGAGTCGACACAGATACGCAGTATTTT.